The sequence of this TCR beta chain was determined in a study of shared clonotypes between healthy human individuals. Generated by immunoSEQ multiplex PCR, the TCRdb table keeps only in-frame clones and is missing some. The sample includes a few million clones, roughly 92% of them seen just once. CD4+ cell separation produced CD45RA+ naive and CD45RA-negative memory subsets. Germline CDR1 KGHSH, CDR2 LQKENI. The CDR3 runs to 14 residues. The ends were cut back, 6 bases at V and 8 bases at J, with 19 bases in the middle. The clonotype originates from a man younger than 35 in good health. The chain has TRBV18 and TRBJ1-2; the D gene is possibly TRBD1 (5 bases). Sequenced input: naive CD4+ T cells sorted from blood. As to subset: CD45RA+ positively selected. CDR3 nucleotides: TGTGCCAGCTCGGATTACGGGGGATGGGAAGGCTACACCTTC. Residues: CASSDYGGWEGYTF.